This is a list of T cell receptor beta chains from one sample in a study of T cell responses to AZD1222 COVID-19 vaccine. TCRdb's copy holds only in-frame clones and misses some; the assay was immunoSEQ multiplex PCR. The sample contains 160,000 or so clones, about 92% of which appear only once. The sample in question was peripheral blood, obtained on day 0 of AZD1222 vaccination. The receptors were sampled from an adult in good health. The CDR3 runs from the conserved cysteine through the conserved F or W. D genes are given only for firm matches. Expanded clones get a size class; other rows say once, few or many, or leave the size out.

v_call	d_call	j_call	clone_size	cdr3_nt	cdr3_aa
TRBV24-1	TRBD1	TRBJ1-5	.	TGTGCCACCAGTGACCCTGCGACAGGGGGCGGTCAGCCCCAGCATTTT	CATSDPATGGGQPQHF
TRBV5-5	TRBD1	TRBJ1-4	.	TGTGCCAGCAGCTTGGGTACAGGGGAGAGTGAAAAACTGTTTTTT	CASSLGTGESEKLFF
TRBV27	.	TRBJ2-1	.	TGTGCCAGCAGTTTATCCAACCTAGCGCCTAGCTCCTACAATGAGCAGTTCTTC	CASSLSNLAPSSYNEQFF
TRBV6-1	TRBD1	TRBJ1-2	.	TGTGCCAGCAGTGAACCGGGACAGGGTCGGGGTGGCTACACCTTC	CASSEPGQGRGGYTF
TRBV2	TRBD1	TRBJ2-2	few	TGTGCCAGCAGTGAAGCTGTTGACAGGGCCACCGGGGAGCTGTTTTTT	CASSEAVDRATGELFF
TRBV6-5	.	TRBJ1-3	once	TGTGCCAGCAGGCTGACAGGTCGCTCTGGAAACACCATATATTTT	CASRLTGRSGNTIYF
TRBV6-5	.	TRBJ1-1	.	TGTGCCAGCAGAAGCAAACGAGACACTGAAGCTTTCTTT	CASRSKRDTEAFF
TRBV2	.	TRBJ2-3	.	TGTGCCAGCAGCCCGGGACTGGGTACGCAGTATTTT	CASSPGLGTQYF
TRBV5-4	.	TRBJ2-2	.	TGTGCCAGCAGCTTGACGGGGAAGCTGTTTTTT	CASSLTGKLFF
TRBV7-9	TRBD1	TRBJ1-2	.	TGTGCCAGCAGCAAACAACCGGGACAGGGGTCCGGCTATGGCTACACCTTC	CASSKQPGQGSGYGYTF
TRBV6-1	.	TRBJ1-1	.	TGTGCCAGCAGTGAACGGGCAGAAAGGAACACTGAAGCTTTCTTT	CASSERAERNTEAFF
TRBV7-2	.	TRBJ1-1	.	TGTGCCAGCAGCTTATTTCGGACGGTGAACACTGAAGCTTTCTTT	CASSLFRTVNTEAFF
TRBV21-1	.	TRBJ2-7	.	TGTGCCAGCAGCAAAGTGACCCAGGGGGAGGACTACGAGCAGTACTTC	CASSKVTQGEDYEQYF
TRBV28	TRBD1	TRBJ2-7	.	TGTGCCAGCAGTCCTCAGGGGGCACCGAGCTCCTACGAGCAGTACTTC	CASSPQGAPSSYEQYF
TRBV7-2	.	TRBJ2-3	.	TGTGCCAGCAGCCGGGACCGTGGCACGCAGTATTTT	CASSRDRGTQYF
TRBV24-1	TRBD1	TRBJ2-1	once	TGTGCCACCAGTGACTCCGTGACAGGGGTAAGCAATGAGCAGTTCTTC	CATSDSVTGVSNEQFF
TRBV19	.	TRBJ1-6	.	TGTGCCAGTCGAGGGGTTTCGGACGCCTGGTATTCACCCCTCCACTTT	CASRGVSDAWYSPLHF
TRBV7-9	.	TRBJ2-1	.	TGTGCCACCCCAGTAGGCGAGAGCTCCTACAATGAGCAGTTCTTC	CATPVGESSYNEQFF
TRBV5-6	TRBD1	TRBJ1-1	.	TGTGCCAGCAGCTTGCAGGGGGTGAACACTGAAGCTTTCTTT	CASSLQGVNTEAFF
TRBV9	.	TRBJ1-2	.	TGTGCCAGCAGCTTCAAGACAGGCGACTATGGCTACACCTTC	CASSFKTGDYGYTF
TRBV5-1	TRBD2	TRBJ2-1	.	TGCGCCAGCAGCTTCAAAACTAGCGGGAGTTTTGGCAATGAGCAGTTCTTC	CASSFKTSGSFGNEQFF
TRBV24-1	TRBD1	TRBJ2-7	.	TGTGCCACCAGTGAGAGGGACAGGGGGAGGCCTGGGGAGCAGTACTTC	CATSERDRGRPGEQYF
TRBV5-1	.	TRBJ1-2	.	TGCGCCAGCAGCCCAAGGCATTTGTATGGCTACACCTTC	CASSPRHLYGYTF
TRBV2	.	TRBJ1-5	.	TGTGCCAGCAGTGAAGGGGTCGTTAGCAATCAGCCCCAGCATTTT	CASSEGVVSNQPQHF
TRBV14	.	TRBJ1-1	.	TGTGCCAGCAGCCGGTGGGGGGGGACTGGGCCCATGAACACTGAAGCTTTCTTT	CASSRWGGTGPMNTEAFF
TRBV19	.	TRBJ2-7	.	TGTGCCAGTAGTATTTTTGGGGGCCCCTACGAGCAGTACTTC	CASSIFGGPYEQYF
TRBV27	.	TRBJ2-1	.	TGTGCCAGCAGTTGGGAATGGGGGAACAATGAGCAGTTCTTC	CASSWEWGNNEQFF
TRBV3-1/TRBV3-2	TRBD2	TRBJ2-3	.	TGTGCCAGCAGCCGGACGGCGGGAGCGAGCACAGATACGCAGTATTTT	CASSRTAGASTDTQYF
TRBV6-5	TRBD1	TRBJ2-1	.	TGTGCCAGCAGTTACGATTCTAGTTCGGGACAGAGGTTCTTC	CASSYDSSSGQRFF
TRBV6-1	.	TRBJ1-5	.	TGTGCCAGCAGTGAACTCGGGCAGCCCCAGCATTTT	CASSELGQPQHF
TRBV6-1	TRBD2	TRBJ2-7	.	TGTGCCAGCAGGGAAGCCGCTACTAGCGGGAGGCTCAACGAGCAGTACTTC	CASREAATSGRLNEQYF
TRBV24-1	.	TRBJ1-5	.	TGTGCCACCAGTGACGGTATTCAGCCCCAGCATTTT	CATSDGIQPQHF
TRBV13	.	TRBJ2-7	.	TGTGCCAGCGCGCGGGGCGGGATTGGGGTCGGTTACGAGCAGTACTTC	CASARGGIGVGYEQYF
TRBV21-1	.	TRBJ2-1	.	TGTGCCAGCAGCTACAACTCACGGGGGGGCTCCTACAATGAGCAGTTCTTC	CASSYNSRGGSYNEQFF
TRBV2	.	TRBJ2-5	once	TGTGCCAGCAGTCGGCTCGGGAGTTTACAAGAGACCCAGTACTTC	CASSRLGSLQETQYF
TRBV19	TRBD2	TRBJ2-1	.	TGTGCCAGTAGTATAAGTAGCGGGAGGGGCAATGAGCAGTTCTTC	CASSISSGRGNEQFF
TRBV12-3/TRBV12-4	.	TRBJ1-2	.	TGTGCCAGCAGTTTAGTACAGAACTATGGCTACACCTTC	CASSLVQNYGYTF
TRBV7-6	TRBD1	TRBJ1-1	.	TGTGCCAGCAGCCCAGACAGGGTGGCTTTCTTT	CASSPDRVAFF
TRBV10-3	TRBD2	TRBJ2-1	.	TGTGCCATCAGTGAGTCGCTGGGACTAGCCGACAATGAGCAGTTCTTC	CAISESLGLADNEQFF
TRBV13	.	TRBJ1-1	.	TGTGCCAGCCGGGTCATGAACACTGAAGCTTTCTTT	CASRVMNTEAFF
TRBV30	.	TRBJ1-1	once	TGTGCCTGGAGAGCGGGGATTGAAGCTTTCTTT	CAWRAGIEAFF
TRBV5-6	.	TRBJ1-2	.	TGTGCCAGCAGCTTGCGGGCACCAGACTATGGCTACACCTTC	CASSLRAPDYGYTF
TRBV5-6	TRBD1	TRBJ1-1	once	TGTGCCAGCAGCCCCCCGGGACAGTTTCGTTTGGCTTTCTTT	CASSPPGQFRLAFF